These 3 T cell receptor beta chains originate from one sample sequenced in a study of cytomegalovirus exposure and HLA in healthy donors. The primer mix had 60 Vbeta and 13 Jbeta primers. The method was immunoSEQ multiplex PCR; TCRdb's version includes in-frame clones alone and lacks a portion of them. The sample records over 110,000 clones, over 60% being singletons. Sequencing was done on a sample of PBMCs. Every receptor here comes from a male donor in good health and CMV-seropositive.

In its sample, this clone was seen a few times. The chain uses TRBV6-5 and TRBJ2-1; D may be TRBD2 (5 bases). Per the germline V gene, CDR1 is MNHEY and CDR2 is SVGAGI. The CDR3 runs 15 residues. V lost 6 bases and J lost 2, with 14 bases in between. The CDR3 DNA sequence: TGTGCCAGCAGCGAAACAGACGGGACCTACAATGAGCAGTTCTTC. Translating gives CASSETDGTYNEQFF.

The chain links TRBV30 to TRBJ2-1; 12 nucleotides match TRBD2. The CDR3 loop spans 18 amino acids. The V gene's germline CDR1 is GTSNPN and CDR2 SVGIG (reference sequence). V gave up 7 bases and J gave up 3 bases; unmatched junction bases: 16. CDR3 loop: CASSTSLLAGGNYNEQFF. CDR3 sequence (DNA): TGTGCCTCATCAACCTCCTTGCTAGCGGGAGGGAACTACAATGAGCAGTTCTTC.

This chain uses TRBV5-4 with TRBJ2-1, with D maybe TRBD2 (5 bases). Trimming pared 0 bases from V and 5 bases from J, leaving 9 bases between. Germline CDR1 SGHNT, CDR2 YYREEE (reference sequence). This CDR3 is 14 amino acids long. The CDR3 DNA reads TGTGCCAGCAGCTTGGATCTACTAGACAATGAGCAGTTCTTC. This encodes CASSLDLLDNEQFF.